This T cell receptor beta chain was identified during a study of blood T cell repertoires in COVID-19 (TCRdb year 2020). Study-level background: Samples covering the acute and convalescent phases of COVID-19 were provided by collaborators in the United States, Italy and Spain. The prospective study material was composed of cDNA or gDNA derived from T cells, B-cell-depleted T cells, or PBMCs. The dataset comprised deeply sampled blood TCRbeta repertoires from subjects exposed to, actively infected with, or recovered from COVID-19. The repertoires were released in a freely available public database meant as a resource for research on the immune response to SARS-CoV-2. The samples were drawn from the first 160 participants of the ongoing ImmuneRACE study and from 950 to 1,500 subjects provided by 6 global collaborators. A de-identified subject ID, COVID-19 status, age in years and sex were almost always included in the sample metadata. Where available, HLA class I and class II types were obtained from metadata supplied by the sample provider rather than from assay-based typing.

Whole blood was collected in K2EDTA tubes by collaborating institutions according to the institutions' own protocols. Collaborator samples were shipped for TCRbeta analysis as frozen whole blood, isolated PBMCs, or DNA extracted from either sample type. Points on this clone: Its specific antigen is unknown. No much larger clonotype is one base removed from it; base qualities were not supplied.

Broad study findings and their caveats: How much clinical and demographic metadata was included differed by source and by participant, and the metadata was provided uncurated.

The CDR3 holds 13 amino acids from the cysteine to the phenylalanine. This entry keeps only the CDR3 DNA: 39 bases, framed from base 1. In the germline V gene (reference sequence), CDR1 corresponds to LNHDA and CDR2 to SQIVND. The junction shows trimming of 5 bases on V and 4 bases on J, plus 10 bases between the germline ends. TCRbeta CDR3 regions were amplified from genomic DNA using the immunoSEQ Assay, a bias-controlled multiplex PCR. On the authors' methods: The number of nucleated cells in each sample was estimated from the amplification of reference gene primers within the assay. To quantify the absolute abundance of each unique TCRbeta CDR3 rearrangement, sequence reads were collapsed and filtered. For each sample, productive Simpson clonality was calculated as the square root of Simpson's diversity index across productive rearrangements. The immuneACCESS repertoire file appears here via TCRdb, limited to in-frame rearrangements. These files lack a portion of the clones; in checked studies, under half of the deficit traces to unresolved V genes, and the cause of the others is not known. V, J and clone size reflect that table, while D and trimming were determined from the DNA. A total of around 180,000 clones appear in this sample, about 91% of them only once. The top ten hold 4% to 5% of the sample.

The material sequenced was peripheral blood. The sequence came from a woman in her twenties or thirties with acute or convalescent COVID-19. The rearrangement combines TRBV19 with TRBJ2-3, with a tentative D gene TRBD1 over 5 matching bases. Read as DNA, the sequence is TGTGCCAGTAGTTCCCCCAGGGCAGATACGCAGTATTTT. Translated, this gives CASSSPRADTQYF. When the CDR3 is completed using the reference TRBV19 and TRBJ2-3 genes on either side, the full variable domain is DGGITQSPKYLFRKEGQNVTLSCEQNLNHDAMYWYRQDPGQGLRLIYYSQIVNDFQKGDIAEGYSVSREKKESFPLTVTSAQKNPTAFYLCASSSPRADTQYFGPGTRLTVL.